This TCR beta chain was recovered during a study of T cell clones after liver transplantation. Looking at the study overall: Apart from a few HCV-positive recipients, transplants were for non-autoimmune, non-viral reasons.

Sorting of unstimulated PBMCs yielded separate CD3+CD4+ and CD3+CD8+ fractions. Repertoires were generated with immunoSEQ multiplex PCR, while TCRdb's copy carries only in-frame clones and drops some. Of tens of thousands of clones listed, about four fifths are singletons. This CDR3 has 13 residues. V was cut by 6 bases and J by 4 bases, with 12 bases left in between. Germline CDR1 is SGHTA and CDR2 is FQGNSA. This clone was seen a single time. The origin of this receptor is a human patient who received a liver transplant. The T cells may come from the graft donor. V and J are TRBV7-2 and TRBJ2-5, with D possibly matching TRBD2 (6 bases). The sequencing here drew on CD4+ T cells from blood, taken 12 months after liver transplant. Here the CDR3 DNA reads TGTGCCAGCAGAAAATCGGAGGGAGAGACCCAGTACTTC. Translated: CASRKSEGETQYF.